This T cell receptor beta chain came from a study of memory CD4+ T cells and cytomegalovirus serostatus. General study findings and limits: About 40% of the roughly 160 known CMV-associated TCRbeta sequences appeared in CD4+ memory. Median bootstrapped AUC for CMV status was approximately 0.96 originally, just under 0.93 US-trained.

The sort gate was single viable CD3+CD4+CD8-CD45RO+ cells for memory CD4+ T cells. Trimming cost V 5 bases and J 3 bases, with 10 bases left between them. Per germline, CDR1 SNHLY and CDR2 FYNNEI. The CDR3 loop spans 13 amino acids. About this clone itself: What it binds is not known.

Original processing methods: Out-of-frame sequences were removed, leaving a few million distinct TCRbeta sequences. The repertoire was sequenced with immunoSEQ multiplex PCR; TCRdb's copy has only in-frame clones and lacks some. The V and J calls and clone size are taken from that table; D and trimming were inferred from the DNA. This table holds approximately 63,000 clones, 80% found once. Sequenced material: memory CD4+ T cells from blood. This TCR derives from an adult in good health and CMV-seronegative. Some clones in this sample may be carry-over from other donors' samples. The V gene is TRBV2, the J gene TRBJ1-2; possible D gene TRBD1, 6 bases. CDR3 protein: CASSSGGDYGYTF. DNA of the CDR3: TGTGCCAGCAGTAGCGGGGGCGACTATGGCTACACCTTC.